This T cell receptor beta chain comes out of a study of neurological immune-mediated disorders. Germline V lookup: CDR1 MNHEY, CDR2 SMNVEV (reference sequence). Trimming removed 2 bases from V and 1 base from J, with 5 bases in between. The CDR3 sequence is 13 residues long. This clonotype was detected ten times or more. Sample time point: longitudinal time-point 1 (baseline). TCRdb itself ran the 5' RACE reads through MiXCR, one entry per CDR3 protein. The sample has approximately 53,000 distinct CDR3 sequences, 8% to 10% seen once. This sequence originates from a woman aged 40-49 years in good health. The V and J genes are TRBV27 and TRBJ1-1, with no clear D. The source material was PBMCs. The CDR3 here is CASSLSRNTEAFF. The DNA of the CDR3 is TGTGCCAGCAGTTTAAGCCGGAACACTGAAGCTTTCTTT.